The T cell receptor beta chain described here comes from a study of blood T cell repertoires in COVID-19. The repertoire was sequenced with immunoSEQ multiplex PCR; TCRdb's copy has only in-frame clones and lacks some. Here the sample spans about 240,000 clones, roughly 90% being singletons. Trimming removed 2 bases from V and 7 bases from J, with 5 bases in between. This CDR3 is built from 12 residues. Per the germline V gene, CDR1 is MNHEY and CDR2 is SVGEGT. The chain carries TRBV6-2 or TRBV6-3 and TRBJ1-4; D is undetermined. The sequence was obtained from a man aged 60-69 years who had recovered from COVID-19. Sequences were obtained from peripheral blood. The CDR3 nucleotides are TGTGCCAGCAGTTACCCGAGTGAAAAACTGTTTTTT. It codes for CASSYPSEKLFF.